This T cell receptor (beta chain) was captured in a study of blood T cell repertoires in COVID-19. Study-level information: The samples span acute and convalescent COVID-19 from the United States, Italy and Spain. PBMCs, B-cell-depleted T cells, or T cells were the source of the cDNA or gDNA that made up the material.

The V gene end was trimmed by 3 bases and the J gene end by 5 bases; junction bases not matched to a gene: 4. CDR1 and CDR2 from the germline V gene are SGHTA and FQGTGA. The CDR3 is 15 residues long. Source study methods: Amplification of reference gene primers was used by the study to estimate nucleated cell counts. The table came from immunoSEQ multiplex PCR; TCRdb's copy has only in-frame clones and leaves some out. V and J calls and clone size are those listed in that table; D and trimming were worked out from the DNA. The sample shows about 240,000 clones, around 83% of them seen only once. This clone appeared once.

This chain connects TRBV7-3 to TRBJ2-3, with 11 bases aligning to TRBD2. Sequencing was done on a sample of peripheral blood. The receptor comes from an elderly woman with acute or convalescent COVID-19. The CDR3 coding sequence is TGTGCCAGCAGCTTTAGCGGGGGGGCGGTAGATACGCAGTATTTT. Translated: CASSFSGGAVDTQYF.